This T cell receptor (beta chain) was sequenced in a study of tumor-infiltrating lymphocytes in primary liver carcinoma (dated by TCRdb to the late 2010s). Broadly, across the study: Between November 2015 and 2016, roughly five patients in China with histopathologically diagnosed primary liver carcinoma had surgical resection. Of the five patients, three men and two women aged 30 to 69 years, four had hepatocellular carcinoma and one had combined HCC and intrahepatic cholangiocarcinoma. The tumors of the five patients were staged as T1-T3 N0M0, with maximum diameters ranging from roughly 4 to 11 cm. Roughly 3.5 to 7.5 million productive TCRbeta reads were obtained per sample, and no significant difference in read depth was found between tissue types. Across five regions of each liver tumor, along with adjacent normal tissue and blood, the study brought together TCRbeta repertoire sequencing, expression microarrays and whole-exome sequencing. TCRbeta repertoire sequencing covered 35 or so specimens from 5 patients: around 25 tumor regions, 5 adjacent noncancerous liver tissues and 5 peripheral blood samples. High reproducibility was observed for the technical replicate repertoires, with mean shared-clone rates roughly 0.89 and correlation coefficients above 0.95.

TCRbeta-specific cDNA was reverse-transcribed from 500 ng total RNA using a constant-region primer and ProtoScript II reverse transcriptase. TCRbeta libraries were built with three nested multiplex PCR rounds, a slightly modified ARM-PCR procedure. Each of the first two PCR rounds ran for about 10 cycles using multiplex TRBV1-TRBV30 forward primers together with a Cbeta reverse primer. Sample barcodes and Illumina adapters were added in a final 25-cycle PCR with Deep VentR polymerase. Before sequencing, amplicons of 200-500 bp were purified from gel using a QIAquick gel extraction kit. The TCRbeta amplicons were sequenced with 250-bp paired-end reads on an Illumina HiSeq 2500. In the paper's pipeline: Trimmomatic v0.33 was used to quality-trim the reads, and FLASH v1.2.11 was used to merge paired reads so that full CDR3 sequences could be recovered. MiGEC v1.2.1b assigned V, D and J germline segments to the rearranged TCRbeta sequences. VDJtools v1.0.0 computed clonotype statistics and Shannon-Wiener diversity indices. Except for diversity analysis, only the 250 most abundant clonotypes of each sample were used in subsequent analyses to reduce sampling bias. TCRdb reanalyzed the raw reads on its own, using fastp at Q25 for trimming and MiXCR for clone calling, and kept in-frame beta chains. Entries are consolidated by CDR3 protein sequence, retaining the most common genes and DNA. The V and J calls and clone size are TCRdb's, not the authors'. The sample contains some 180,000 distinct CDR3 sequences, about 60% of them found a single time. Together, the top ten hold about 72% of the sample.

Blood RNA was extracted from unsorted whole blood with TRIzol reagent; germline DNA came from the DNeasy Blood & Tissue kit. Chronic HBV infection was present in the patients, and the patients were treatment-naive at sampling. Before surgery, 4 to 5 milliliters of peripheral blood were collected into K2EDTA tubes. Turning to this clonotype: Its antigen is still unknown. A junction end diverges from the germline sequence, so it may reflect a read error.

General findings and caveats noted by the study authors: Because the samples were bulk and unsorted, CD4+ and CD8+ T cell repertoires could not be compared. Consistent with antigen-driven expansion, pairs of tumor regions showed higher repertoire overlap (mean roughly 35%) than either tumor-adjacent pairs (about 17%) or tumor-blood pairs (about 15%). With just a few patients in the study, the authors point out that the findings should be validated in a larger study. Because only the TCR beta chain was sequenced and unpaired alpha chains were not captured, true repertoire diversity is likely underestimated. Compared with blood, tumors had a significantly larger share of the repertoire taken up by the top 250 clones (p = 0.039).

The CDR1 and CDR2 encoded by the germline V gene (reference sequence) are SEHNR and FQNEAQ. Counted from cysteine to phenylalanine, this CDR3 has 13 amino acids. Only the CDR3 portion is preserved as DNA: 39 bases, with reading frame beginning at the first base. Sequencing used peripheral blood. The receptor comes from a middle-aged man with primary liver carcinoma and hepatitis B virus infection. The chain employs TRBV7-9 and TRBJ2-7; the D segment is perhaps TRBD1 or TRBD2, each sharing 5 matched bases. The nucleotides are TGTGACAGCAGCTTAGACTCGAGGGGCGAGCAGTACTTC. This sequence encodes CDSSLDSRGEQYF.